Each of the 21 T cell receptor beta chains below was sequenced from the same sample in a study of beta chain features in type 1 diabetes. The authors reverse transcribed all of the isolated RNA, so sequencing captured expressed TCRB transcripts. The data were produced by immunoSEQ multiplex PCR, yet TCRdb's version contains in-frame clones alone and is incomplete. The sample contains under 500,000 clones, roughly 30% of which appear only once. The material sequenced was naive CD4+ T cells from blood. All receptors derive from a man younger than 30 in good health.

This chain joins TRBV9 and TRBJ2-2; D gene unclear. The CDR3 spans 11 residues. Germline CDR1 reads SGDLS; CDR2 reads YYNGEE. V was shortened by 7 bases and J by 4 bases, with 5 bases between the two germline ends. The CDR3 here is CASGVTGELFF. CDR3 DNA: TGTGCCAGCGGGGTCACCGGGGAGCTGTTTTTT.

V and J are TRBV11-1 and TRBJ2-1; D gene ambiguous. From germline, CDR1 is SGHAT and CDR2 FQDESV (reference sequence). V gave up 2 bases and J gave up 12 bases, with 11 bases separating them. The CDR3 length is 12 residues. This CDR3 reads CASSLTETRQFF. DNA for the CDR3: TGTGCCAGCAGCTTAACCGAGACACGGCAGTTCTTC. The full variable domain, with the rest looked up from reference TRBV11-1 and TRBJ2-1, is EAEVAQSPRYKITEKSQAVAFWCDPISGHATLYWYRQILGQGPELLVQFQDESVVDDSQLPKDRFSAERLKGVDSTLKIQPAELGDSAMYLCASSLTETRQFFGPGTRLTVL.

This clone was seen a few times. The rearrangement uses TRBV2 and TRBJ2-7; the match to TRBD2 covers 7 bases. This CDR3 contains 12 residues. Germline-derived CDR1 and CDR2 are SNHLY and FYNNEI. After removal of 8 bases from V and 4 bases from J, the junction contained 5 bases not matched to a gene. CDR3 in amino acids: CASGDGRYEQYF. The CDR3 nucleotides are TGTGCCAGCGGAGACGGGAGGTACGAGCAGTACTTC.

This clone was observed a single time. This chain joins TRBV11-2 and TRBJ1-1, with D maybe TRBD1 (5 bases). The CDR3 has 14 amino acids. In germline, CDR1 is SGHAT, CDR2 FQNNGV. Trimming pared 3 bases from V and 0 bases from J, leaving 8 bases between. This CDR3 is CASSFRQLNTEAFF. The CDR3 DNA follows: TGTGCCAGCAGCTTTAGACAGTTGAACACTGAAGCTTTCTTT.

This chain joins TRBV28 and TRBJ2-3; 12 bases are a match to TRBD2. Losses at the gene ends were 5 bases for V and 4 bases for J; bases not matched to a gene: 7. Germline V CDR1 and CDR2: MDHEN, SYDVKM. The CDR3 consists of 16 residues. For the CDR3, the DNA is TGTGCCAGCAGTCCCGGACTAGCGGGACTCGCAGATACGCAGTATTTT. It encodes CASSPGLAGLADTQYF.

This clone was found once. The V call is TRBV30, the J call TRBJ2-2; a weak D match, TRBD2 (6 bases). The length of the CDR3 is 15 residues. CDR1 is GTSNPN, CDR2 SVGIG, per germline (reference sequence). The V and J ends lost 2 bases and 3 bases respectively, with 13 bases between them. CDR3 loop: CAWSRRTIYTGELFF. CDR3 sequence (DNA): TGTGCCTGGAGTAGAAGGACTATCTACACCGGGGAGCTGTTTTTT.

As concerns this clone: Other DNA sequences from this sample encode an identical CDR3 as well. CDR3 residues: CAIRAGLLQETQYF. In nucleotides, the CDR3 is TGTGCCATCAGGGCGGGTCTTCTGCAAGAGACCCAGTACTTC. The genes are TRBV10-3 and TRBJ2-5; a possible D gene is TRBD2 (5 bases). The CDR3 covers 14 residues. CDR1 is ENHRY, CDR2 SYGVKD, per germline. V lost 6 bases and J lost 2, with 13 bases in between.

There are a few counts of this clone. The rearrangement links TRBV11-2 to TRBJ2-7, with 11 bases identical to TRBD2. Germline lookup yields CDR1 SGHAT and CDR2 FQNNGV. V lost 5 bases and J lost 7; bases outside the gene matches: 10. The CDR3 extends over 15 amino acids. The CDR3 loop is CASSRSSGRAGEQYF. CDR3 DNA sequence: TGTGCCAGCAGCCGAAGTAGCGGGAGGGCCGGGGAGCAGTACTTC.

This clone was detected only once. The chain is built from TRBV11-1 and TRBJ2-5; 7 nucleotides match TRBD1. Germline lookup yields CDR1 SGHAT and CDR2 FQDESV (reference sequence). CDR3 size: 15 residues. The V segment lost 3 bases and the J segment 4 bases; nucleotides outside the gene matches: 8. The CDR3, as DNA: TGTGCCAGCAGCTTCAGGACAGGAATAAGAGAGACCCAGTACTTC. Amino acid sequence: CASSFRTGIRETQYF.

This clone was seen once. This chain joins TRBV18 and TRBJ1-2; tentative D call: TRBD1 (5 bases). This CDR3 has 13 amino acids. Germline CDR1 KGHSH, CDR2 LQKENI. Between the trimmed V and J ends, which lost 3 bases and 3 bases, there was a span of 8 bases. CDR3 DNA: TGTGCCAGCTCACCGACACAGGACTATGGCTACACCTTC. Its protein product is CASSPTQDYGYTF.

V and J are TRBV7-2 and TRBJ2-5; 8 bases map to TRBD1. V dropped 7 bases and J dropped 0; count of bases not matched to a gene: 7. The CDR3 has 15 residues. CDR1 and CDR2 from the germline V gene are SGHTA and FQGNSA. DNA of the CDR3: TGTGCCAGCACCTCGCAGGGGGCCAACCAAGAGACCCAGTACTTC. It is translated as CASTSQGANQETQYF.

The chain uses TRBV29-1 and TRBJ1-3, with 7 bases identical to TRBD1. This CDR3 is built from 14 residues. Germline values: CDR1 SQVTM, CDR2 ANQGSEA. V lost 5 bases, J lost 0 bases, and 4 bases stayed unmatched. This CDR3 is CSVLPGGSGNTIYF. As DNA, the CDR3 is TGCAGCGTTCTTCCAGGGGGCTCTGGAAACACCATATATTTT.

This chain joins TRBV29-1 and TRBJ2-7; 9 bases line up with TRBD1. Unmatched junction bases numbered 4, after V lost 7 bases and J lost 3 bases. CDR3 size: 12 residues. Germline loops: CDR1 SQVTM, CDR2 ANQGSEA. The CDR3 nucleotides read TGCAGCGCTGCGACAGGGGGCTACGAGCAGTACTTC. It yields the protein CSAATGGYEQYF.

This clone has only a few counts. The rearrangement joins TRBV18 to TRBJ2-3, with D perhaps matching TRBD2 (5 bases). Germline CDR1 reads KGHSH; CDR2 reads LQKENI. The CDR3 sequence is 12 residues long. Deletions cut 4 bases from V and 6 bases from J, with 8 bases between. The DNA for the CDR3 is TGTGCCAGCTCACAGGGAGCCGATACGCAGTATTTT. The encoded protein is CASSQGADTQYF.

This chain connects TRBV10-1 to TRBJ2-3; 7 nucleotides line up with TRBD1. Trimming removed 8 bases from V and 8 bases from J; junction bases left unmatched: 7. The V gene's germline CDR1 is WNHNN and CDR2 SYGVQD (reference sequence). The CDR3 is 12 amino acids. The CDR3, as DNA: TGCGCCAGCGGGACAGTACTTGGTACGCAGTATTTT. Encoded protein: CASGTVLGTQYF.

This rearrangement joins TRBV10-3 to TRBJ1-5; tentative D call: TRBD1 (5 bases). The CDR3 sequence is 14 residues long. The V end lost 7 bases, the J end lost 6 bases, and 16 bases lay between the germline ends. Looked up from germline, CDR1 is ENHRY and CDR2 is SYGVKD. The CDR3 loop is CAITRDLGTQPQHF. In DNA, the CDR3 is TGTGCCATCACTAGGGACTTAGGTACTCAGCCCCAGCATTTT.

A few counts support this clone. CDR3 amino acids: CAISESGQGAYEQYF. The DNA of the CDR3 is TGTGCCATCAGTGAGTCCGGACAGGGGGCTTACGAGCAGTACTTC. The chain is built from TRBV10-3 and TRBJ2-7; 11 nucleotides match TRBD1. The germline V gene has CDR1 ENHRY and CDR2 SYGVKD. The length of the CDR3 is 15 residues. The junction had 2 bases not matched to a gene; V was cut back by 0 bases and J by 4 bases.

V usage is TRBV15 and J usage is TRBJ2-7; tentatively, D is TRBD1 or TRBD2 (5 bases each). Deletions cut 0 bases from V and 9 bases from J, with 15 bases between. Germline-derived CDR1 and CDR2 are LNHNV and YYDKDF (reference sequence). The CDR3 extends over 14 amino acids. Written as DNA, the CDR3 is TGTGCCACCAGCAGAGATAGGGACGGAAACTGGCAGTACTTC. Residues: CATSRDRDGNWQYF.

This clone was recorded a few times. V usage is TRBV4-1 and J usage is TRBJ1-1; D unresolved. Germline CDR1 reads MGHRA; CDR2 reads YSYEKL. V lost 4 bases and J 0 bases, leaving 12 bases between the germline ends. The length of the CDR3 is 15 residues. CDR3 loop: CASSRGEPLNTEAFF. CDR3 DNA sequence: TGCGCCAGCAGCCGAGGCGAACCGTTGAACACTGAAGCTTTCTTT.

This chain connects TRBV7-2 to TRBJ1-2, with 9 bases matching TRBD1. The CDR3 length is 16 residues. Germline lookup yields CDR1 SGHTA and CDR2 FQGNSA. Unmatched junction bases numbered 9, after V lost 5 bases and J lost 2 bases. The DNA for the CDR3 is TGTGCCAGCAGCCGCTCCGGGACAGGGTTGAACTATGGCTACACCTTC. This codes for CASSRSGTGLNYGYTF.

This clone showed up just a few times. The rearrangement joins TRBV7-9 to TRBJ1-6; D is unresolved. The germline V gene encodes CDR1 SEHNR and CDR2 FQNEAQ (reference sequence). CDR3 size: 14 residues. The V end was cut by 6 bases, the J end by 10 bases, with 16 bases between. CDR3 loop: CASRRTADASPLHF. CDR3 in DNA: TGTGCCAGCAGGAGGACTGCCGATGCGTCACCCCTCCACTTT.